Following are 25 T cell receptor beta chains from one sample sequenced in a study of T cell responses to AZD1222 COVID-19 vaccine. Clones were sequenced by immunoSEQ multiplex PCR, and TCRdb holds only the in-frame ones, with some missing. This table has roughly 260,000 clones, more than 85% appearing once. The material sequenced was peripheral blood, taken on day 0 of AZD1222 vaccination. These receptors originate from an adult in good health.

The V call is TRBV5-1, the J call TRBJ1-1; D is undetermined. Trimming took off 1 base at V and 0 bases at J, with 7 bases between the two ends. This CDR3 has 14 residues. Per the germline V gene, CDR1 is SGHRS and CDR2 is YFSETQ. CDR3 nucleotide sequence: TGCGCCAGCAGCTTGAGGCGGATGAACACTGAAGCTTTCTTT. Protein: CASSLRRMNTEAFF.

The chain links TRBV27 to TRBJ2-5, with 7 bases identical to TRBD1. The ends lost 0 bases at V and 1 base at J; junction bases unmatched: 5. CDR3 length: 16 amino acids. Germline V gene data show CDR1 as MNHEY and CDR2 as SMNVEV (reference sequence). Here the CDR3 reads CASSLSIGTAQETQYF. The CDR3 DNA reads as TGTGCCAGCAGTTTATCGATCGGGACAGCCCAAGAGACCCAGTACTTC.

The rearrangement links TRBV4-1 to TRBJ2-1, with D uncertain. The CDR3 runs to 15 residues. V was clipped by 1 base and J by 6 bases, with 13 bases between them. The V gene's germline CDR1 is MGHRA and CDR2 YSYEKL. The CDR3 coding sequence is TGCGCCAGCAGCCAAGTACCCGGGCTCCCCAATGAGCAGTTCTTC. Protein: CASSQVPGLPNEQFF.

The V call is TRBV10-3, the J call TRBJ1-5; D call uncertain. This CDR3 has 16 amino acids. V lost 3 bases and J lost 1, with 13 bases in between. Germline CDR1 and CDR2: ENHRY and SYGVKD. DNA of the CDR3: TGTGCCATCAGTGAAGGAACCCGGACGAGCAATCAGCCCCAGCATTTT. It yields the protein CAISEGTRTSNQPQHF.

The chain combines TRBV9 with TRBJ2-1, with 9 bases that match TRBD2. The CDR3 contains 13 residues. Looked up from germline, CDR1 is SGDLS and CDR2 is YYNGEE. V was clipped by 6 bases and J by 7 bases; unmatched bases: 5. CDR3 residues: CASNSGSGNEQFF. The CDR3 region has the DNA TGTGCCAGCAATAGCGGGAGTGGTAATGAGCAGTTCTTC.

This chain links TRBV12-5 with TRBJ2-5, with D perhaps matching TRBD1 (5 bases). The CDR3 consists of 16 residues. Per the germline V gene, CDR1 is LGHNT and CDR2 is FRNRAP. Trimming took off 0 bases at V and 4 bases at J, with 15 bases between the two ends. CDR3 DNA: TGTGCTAGTGGTTTGGTACTCGGTAGGGGCGGAGAGACCCAGTACTTC. Translation: CASGLVLGRGGETQYF. Looking up the rest from reference TRBV12-5 and TRBJ2-5 gives the full variable domain: DARVTQTPRHKVTEMGQEVTMRCQPILGHNTVFWYRQTMMQGLELLAYFRNRAPLDDSGMPKDRFSAEMPDATLATLKIQPSEPRDSAVYFCASGLVLGRGGETQYFGPGTRLLVL.

This clone was recorded once. The J gene is TRBJ2-2, the V gene TRBV6-5; unclear D gene. V was pared by 2 bases and J by 4 bases, with 8 bases between. CDR1 MNHEY and CDR2 SVGAGI come from the germline V gene. This CDR3 spans 14 amino acids. The CDR3 nucleotides read TGTGCCAGCAGTTACGGCGGCGGCACCGGGGAGCTGTTTTTT. The encoded protein is CASSYGGGTGELFF.

The chain couples TRBV2 to TRBJ2-5, with D hard to call. Between the trimmed V and J ends, which lost 7 bases and 3 bases, there was a span of 6 bases. The CDR3 covers 11 residues. Germline V gives CDR1 SNHLY, CDR2 FYNNEI. CDR3 sequence: CASTQKETQYF. For the CDR3, the DNA is TGTGCCAGCACTCAGAAAGAGACCCAGTACTTC.

The J gene is TRBJ1-4, the V gene TRBV5-1; TRBD1 is a possible D gene (6 bases). V shed 4 bases and J shed 10 bases, with 17 bases lying between them. Germline loops: CDR1 SGHRS, CDR2 YFSETQ. The CDR3 runs 14 residues. DNA for the CDR3: TGCGCCAGCAGCCCGGTGGGCGGGGGCGGAAAACTGTTTTTT. This sequence encodes CASSPVGGGGKLFF.

The chain joins TRBV2 to TRBJ1-2, with D maybe TRBD1 (5 bases). V was clipped by 6 bases and J by 7 bases, with 12 bases between them. CDR3 length: 12 amino acids. Germline CDR1 and CDR2: SNHLY and FYNNEI. For the CDR3, the DNA is TGTGCCAGCAGCACGTACAGGTTTGGCTACACCTTC. Its protein product is CASSTYRFGYTF.

This chain joins TRBV27 and TRBJ2-1, with D possibly being TRBD2 (5 bases). V was pared by 4 bases and J by 10 bases, with 11 bases between. Germline CDR1 and CDR2: MNHEY and SMNVEV (reference sequence). The CDR3 is 12 amino acids. The CDR3 DNA reads TGTGCCAGCAGTTCAAGCTCTAGCGAGCAGTTCTTC. As protein: CASSSSSSEQFF.

This chain connects TRBV4-1 to TRBJ2-5, with 13 bases fitting TRBD2. The CDR3 length is 18 residues. After removal of 5 bases from V and 2 bases from J, the junction contained 11 bases not matched to a gene. In germline, CDR1 is MGHRA, CDR2 YSYEKL. The CDR3 nucleotides are TGCGCCAGCAGCGGTTGGCCTTCGGGACTAGCGGGGCAAGAGACCCAGTACTTC. Translating it yields CASSGWPSGLAGQETQYF.

This clone was seen once. The chain employs TRBV11-2 and TRBJ1-1, with 7 bases aligning to TRBD1. The germline CDR1 and CDR2 sequences are SGHAT and FQNNGV. There are 19 residues in the CDR3. V dropped 2 bases and J dropped 0; count of bases not matched to a gene: 15. CDR3 bases: TGTGCCAGCAGCTTAAGGCCTAGGGGGCGAGGCGGGGTGAACACTGAAGCTTTCTTT. Translating gives CASSLRPRGRGGVNTEAFF.

The rearrangement links TRBV2 to TRBJ2-7; weak D call: TRBD2 (5 bases). The CDR3 spans 11 residues. Germline-derived CDR1 and CDR2 are SNHLY and FYNNEI. The V and J ends lost 4 bases and 5 bases respectively, with 6 bases between them. This CDR3 reads CASSVGDEQYF. In DNA, the CDR3 is TGTGCCAGCAGTGTCGGGGACGAGCAGTACTTC.

The gene calls are TRBV19 and TRBJ1-2; D is uncertain. The CDR3 spans 12 residues. Germline loops: CDR1 LNHDA, CDR2 SQIVND (reference sequence). Trimming took 2 bases from V and 5 from J, leaving 6 bases between them. The CDR3 DNA follows: TGTGCCAGTAGTATATCGGGGTATGGCTACACCTTC. Encoded protein: CASSISGYGYTF.

The chain's CDR3 is CASHLQGSTQYF. The CDR3 nucleotides are TGTGCCAGCCACCTCCAGGGAAGTACGCAGTATTTT. V and J are TRBV28 and TRBJ2-3; weak D call: TRBD1 (5 bases). The CDR3 has 12 residues. Germline V CDR1 and CDR2: MDHEN, SYDVKM. Trimming removed 8 bases from V and 8 bases from J, with 14 bases in between.

This clone has only one observation. This chain links TRBV27 with TRBJ1-6, with 8 bases aligning to TRBD1. Germline loops: CDR1 MNHEY, CDR2 SMNVEV (reference sequence). V trimming: 6 bases; J trimming: 10 bases; junction bases outside the gene matches: 17. This CDR3 is built from 17 residues. As DNA, the CDR3 is TGTGCCAGCAGCCGTGACAGGGGCTCAAGTTTCGGCTCACCCCTCCACTTT. The encoded protein is CASSRDRGSSFGSPLHF.

V usage is TRBV18 and J usage is TRBJ1-3; D not resolved. V lost 2 bases and J 0 bases, leaving 8 bases between the germline ends. Germline CDR1 is KGHSH and CDR2 is LQKENI. The CDR3 runs to 15 residues. This CDR3 reads CASSPGIHSGNTIYF. CDR3 DNA sequence: TGTGCCAGCTCACCAGGGATCCACTCTGGAAACACCATATATTTT.

This chain links TRBV9 with TRBJ2-3; D unclear. The V end was cut by 1 base, the J end by 2 bases, with 8 bases between. The CDR3 covers 14 residues. Germline CDR1 is SGDLS and CDR2 is YYNGEE. The CDR3 bases are TGTGCCAGCAGCGTAACCCAGTTCACAGATACGCAGTATTTT. This gives the protein CASSVTQFTDTQYF.

DNA of the CDR3: TGTGCCAGCAGTCCGCCGGGACAGGGGTATTTGGGCAATCAGCCCCAGCATTTT. Residues: CASSPPGQGYLGNQPQHF. The genes are TRBV28 and TRBJ1-5; 10 positions agree with TRBD1. Per germline, CDR1 MDHEN and CDR2 SYDVKM. CDR3 length: 18 amino acids. The V and J ends lost 5 bases and 2 bases, in that order; junction bases with no gene match: 12. The whole variable domain, filled in from reference TRBV28 and TRBJ1-5, reads DVKVTQSSRYLVKRTGEKVFLECVQDMDHENMFWYRQDPGLGLRLIYFSYDVKMKEKGDIPEGYSVSREKKERFSLILESASTNQTSMYLCASSPPGQGYLGNQPQHFGDGTRLSIL.

The V gene is TRBV6-5, the J gene TRBJ1-4; 10 nucleotides agree with TRBD1. CDR3 size: 15 residues. J was trimmed by 6 bases and V by 6 bases; bases with no gene match: 7. Germline V gives CDR1 MNHEY, CDR2 SVGAGI. CDR3 residues: CASRGRDRGDEKLFF. The CDR3 nucleotides are TGTGCCAGCAGGGGCCGGGACAGGGGTGATGAAAAACTGTTTTTT.

The chain carries TRBV2 and TRBJ2-3; D possibly corresponds to TRBD1 (6 bases). Germline loops: CDR1 SNHLY, CDR2 FYNNEI. Trimming removed 7 bases at V and 4 bases at J, with 9 bases between. The CDR3 length is 12 residues. In DNA, the CDR3 is TGTGCCAGCAAGGGGGAACCAGATACGCAGTATTTT. Residues: CASKGEPDTQYF.

This clone was counted a single time. The chain is built from TRBV10-3 and TRBJ1-1; tentative D call: TRBD1 (5 bases). The CDR3 consists of 16 residues. Germline V CDR1 and CDR2: ENHRY, SYGVKD. The V end lost 0 bases, the J end lost 0 bases, and 11 bases lay between the germline ends. CDR3 sequence (DNA): TGTGCCATCAGTGAGTCACCCAGGGAAATGAACACTGAAGCTTTCTTT. This translates into CAISESPREMNTEAFF.

This chain connects TRBV5-1 to TRBJ2-3, with 7 bases that match TRBD2. Germline-derived CDR1 and CDR2 are SGHRS and YFSETQ. After removal of 2 bases from V and 5 bases from J, the junction contained 5 bases not matched to a gene. The CDR3 is made up of 14 amino acids. CDR3 region: CASSFTGEGDTQYF. The CDR3 DNA sequence: TGCGCCAGCAGCTTTACGGGGGAGGGAGATACGCAGTATTTT. The entire variable domain, with the rest obtained from reference TRBV5-1 and TRBJ2-3, is as follows: KAGVTQTPRYLIKTRGQQVTLSCSPISGHRSVSWYQQTPGQGLQFLFEYFSETQRNKGNFPGRFSGRQFSNSRSEMNVSTLELGDSALYLCASSFTGEGDTQYFGPGTRLTVL.

This chain links TRBV5-6 with TRBJ2-5; 14 nucleotides match TRBD2. Germline CDR1 reads SGHDT; CDR2 reads YYEEEE. The CDR3 extends over 15 amino acids. V shed 0 bases, J shed 6 bases, and the junction held 1 base outside the gene matches. The CDR3 DNA follows: TGTGCCAGCAGCTTGGGGACTAGCGGGGGGAAGACCCAGTACTTC. Translating gives CASSLGTSGGKTQYF.